These 12 T cell receptor beta chains were all obtained from the same sample, sequenced in a study of monozygotic twins with inflammatory bowel disease. One entry per CDR3 protein, without DNA, is what TCRdb gives after re-calling the 5' RACE reads. The sample totals about 160,000 distinct CDR3 sequences. Sequenced sample: blood. These receptors all stem from a human donor with ulcerative colitis or Crohn's disease, or a healthy co-twin of an affected twin (not recorded which).

V and J are TRBV27 and TRBJ2-1; without DNA, the TCRdb call of TRBD2 cannot be checked. This CDR3 comprises 15 residues. Germline V gives CDR1 MNHEY, CDR2 SMNVEV (reference sequence). The CDR3 loop is CASRQAGGSNNEQFF.

This chain links TRBV7-2 with TRBJ2-7; as DNA is missing, the TRBD1 call by TCRdb cannot be tested. The germline V gene encodes CDR1 SGHTA and CDR2 FQGNSA. CDR3 length: 16 residues. The CDR3 loop is CASSLDAGGVGYEQYF.

The rearrangement uses TRBV5-1 and TRBJ2-3; TCRdb's D call, TRBD2, is unchecked because there is no DNA. The germline gives CDR1 SGHRS, CDR2 YFSETQ. There are 17 residues in the CDR3. The CDR3 region is CASSHGTSTTSTDTQYF.

This rearrangement joins TRBV7-8 to TRBJ2-5. The CDR3 length is 15 residues. The germline CDR1 and CDR2 sequences are SGHVS and FQNEAQ. The CDR3 region is CASSLGAGPQETQYF.

V and J are TRBV10-3 and TRBJ1-1; absent DNA, TCRdb's TRBD1 call cannot be checked. Germline lookup yields CDR1 ENHRY and CDR2 SYGVKD. The CDR3 extends over 13 amino acids. CDR3 amino acids: CAIRETGDTEAFF.

The chain is built from TRBV27 and TRBJ2-2; without DNA, the TCRdb call of TRBD2 cannot be checked. CDR1 MNHEY and CDR2 SMNVEV come from the germline V gene (reference sequence). The CDR3 runs 17 residues. The CDR3 loop reads CASSLFVLAGATGELFF.

The rearrangement joins TRBV6-6 to TRBJ2-1; TCRdb indicates TRBD1, and absent DNA this call remains unverified. This CDR3 is 13 amino acids long. CDR1 MNHNY and CDR2 SVGAGI come from the germline V gene (reference sequence). CDR3 in amino acids: CASRTGLNNEQFF.

The genes are TRBV20-1 and TRBJ2-3; TCRdb's D call, TRBD2, is unchecked because there is no DNA. The CDR3 sequence is 19 residues long. CDR1 is DFQATT and CDR2 is SNEGSKA in the germline V gene (reference sequence). The CDR3 loop is CSARDRTSGRPLSTDTQYF.

This chain uses TRBV28 with TRBJ2-6; TCRdb picks TRBD1, but there is no DNA to check that call. The germline CDR1 and CDR2 sequences are MDHEN and SYDVKM. The CDR3 is 14 residues long. CDR3 region: CASIPGAGANVLTF.

This chain uses TRBV20-1 with TRBJ2-5; TCRdb names TRBD1, which stays unverified in the absence of DNA. The germline V gene has CDR1 DFQATT and CDR2 SNEGSKA (reference sequence). CDR3 length equals 16 residues. The CDR3 sequence: CSAREMGTPRGETQYF.

The rearrangement uses TRBV9 and TRBJ1-6; there is no DNA to check the TCRdb D call of TRBD1. Germline V gene lookup returns CDR1 SGDLS and CDR2 YYNGEE. The CDR3 sequence is 16 residues long. CDR3 protein: CASSVDPRGKDSPLHF. The entire variable domain, with the rest obtained from reference TRBV9 and TRBJ1-6, is as follows: DSGVTQTPKHLITATGQRVTLRCSPRSGDLSVYWYQQSLDQGLQFLIQYYNGEERAKGNILERFSAQQFPDLHSELNLSSLELGDSALYFCASSVDPRGKDSPLHFGNGTRLTVT.

The chain joins TRBV18 to TRBJ2-2; the TCRdb D gene call, TRBD2, has no DNA to confirm it. CDR1 is KGHSH and CDR2 is LQKENI in the germline V gene. The CDR3 is 14 amino acids. The CDR3 loop reads CASSPSRGTGELFF.